This T cell receptor beta chain emerged from a study of cytomegalovirus exposure and HLA in healthy donors. For the study at large: The study placed around 85% of its roughly 400 genotyped donors in the Caucasian-associated ancestry cluster.

In this sample, this clone turned up a few times. Its antigen is unidentified. Overall study results and limits: Associated with cytomegalovirus, according to the listing, were around 160 TCR beta chains. Per published reports, the classifier diagnosed cytomegalovirus status with high specificity and sensitivity. Indistinguishability led to the exclusion of some V segments, TRBV6-2 and TRBV6-3 included.

Primers for the PCR totalled 60 Vbeta and 13 Jbeta. Assay used: immunoSEQ multiplex PCR; TCRdb lists only in-frame clones, some missing. The sample lists almost 200,000 clones; 65% to 80% were seen once. Germline V gene sequence: CDR1 LNHDA, CDR2 SQIVND (reference sequence). Trimming left V 0 bases short and J 6 bases short, with 15 bases between. CDR3 length equals 15 residues. The specimen was PBMCs. The sequence was obtained from a woman aged 25 to 39 in good health and CMV-seropositive. The gene calls are TRBV19 and TRBJ2-7, with D possibly TRBD2 on 5 matching bases. The CDR3 here is CASSIDLGGGSEQYF. The CDR3 nucleotides read TGTGCCAGTAGTATAGATCTAGGAGGAGGATCCGAGCAGTACTTC.